This is a list of T cell receptor beta chains from one sample in a study of chemoradiotherapy in HPV16-positive cancers. Assay used: immunoSEQ multiplex PCR; TCRdb lists only in-frame clones, some missing. The table records about 10,000 clones, more than 60% of them present only once. This material was collected from a patient who underwent chemoradiotherapy. These receptors were collected from a human donor with HPV-associated anogenital cancer. Both conserved end residues are part of each CDR3. A D gene is named only where the DNA matches it firmly. Clone size is given for some rows only: seen once, a few or many times, or a class if the clone is expanded.

D,size,V,J,length,CDR3,DNA
.,.,TRBV2,TRBJ2-5,14,CASSVRGPQETQYF,TGTGCCAGCAGTGTACGGGGGCCCCAAGAGACCCAGTACTTC
.,.,TRBV4-1,TRBJ2-7,15,CASSQEDGNSYEQYF,TGCGCCAGCAGCCAAGAGGACGGGAACTCCTACGAGCAGTACTTC
.,.,TRBV10-3,TRBJ1-1,15,CAISELGGLNPEAFF,TGTGCCATCAGTGAGTTGGGGGGGTTAAACCCTGAAGCTTTCTTT
TRBD1,.,TRBV2,TRBJ2-4,14,CATTTGASINIQYF,TGTGCTACCACGACAGGGGCCTCTATAAACATTCAGTACTTC
TRBD1,.,TRBV18,TRBJ1-1,15,CASSPRTGVNTEAFF,TGTGCCAGCTCACCCAGGACAGGGGTAAACACTGAAGCTTTCTTT
.,.,TRBV4-1,TRBJ1-1,14,CASSQFTGNTEAFF,TGCGCCAGCAGCCAATTCACAGGGAACACTGAAGCTTTCTTT
.,.,TRBV30,TRBJ1-1,13,CAWRQEMNTEAFF,TGTGCCTGGAGACAGGAAATGAACACTGAAGCTTTCTTT
.,.,TRBV6-4,TRBJ2-1,13,CASSDDWRGEQFF,TGTGCCAGCAGTGACGATTGGAGAGGTGAGCAGTTCTTC
.,once,TRBV5-1,TRBJ2-5,12,CASSLHQETQYF,TGCGCCAGCAGCCTTCACCAAGAGACCCAGTACTTC
.,.,TRBV7-9,TRBJ1-1,13,CASRPDLNTEAFF,TGTGCCAGCAGACCCGACCTGAACACTGAAGCTTTCTTT
.,.,TRBV27,TRBJ1-5,15,CASSLSTALNQPQHF,TGTGCCAGCAGTTTATCAACGGCCTTGAATCAGCCCCAGCATTTT
.,.,TRBV11-2,TRBJ1-5,13,CASSLESNQPQHF,TGTGCCAGCAGCTTAGAGTCTAATCAGCCCCAGCATTTT
.,.,TRBV7-9,TRBJ1-2,13,CASRTGTEYGYTF,TGTGCCAGCAGGACGGGGACCGAGTATGGCTACACCTTC
.,.,TRBV7-8,TRBJ1-6,14,CASSLVGVNSPLHF,TGTGCCAGCAGCTTGGTCGGGGTTAATTCACCCCTCCACTTT
TRBD2,.,TRBV30,TRBJ2-1,18,CAWSQKGLAGWRGNEQFF,TGTGCCTGGAGCCAAAAGGGCCTAGCGGGGTGGAGAGGCAATGAGCAGTTCTTC
TRBD1,.,TRBV10-2,TRBJ1-6,13,CASSEGQGAPLHF,TGCGCCAGCAGTGAGGGACAGGGAGCTCCCCTCCACTTT
TRBD2,.,TRBV2,TRBJ2-2,16,CASSSSSGGYTGELFF,TGTGCCAGCAGTTCATCTAGCGGGGGGTATACCGGGGAGCTGTTTTTT
.,.,TRBV6-5,TRBJ1-2,13,CASSYTEGSGYTF,TGTGCCAGCAGTTACACCGAGGGGTCTGGCTACACCTTC
.,.,TRBV18,TRBJ1-3,15,CASSPQGSSGNTIYF,TGTGCCAGCTCACCGCAGGGTAGCTCTGGAAACACCATATATTTT
.,.,TRBV13,TRBJ1-3,14,CASTPLSSGNTIYF,TGTGCCAGCACCCCACTGAGCTCTGGAAACACCATATATTTT
.,.,TRBV4-3,TRBJ1-3,16,CASSYTVRGSGNTIYF,TGCGCCAGCAGCTATACCGTGCGGGGCTCTGGAAACACCATATATTTT
.,.,TRBV5-6,TRBJ2-2,14,CASSFQSVTGELFF,TGTGCCAGCAGCTTTCAGAGCGTCACCGGGGAGCTGTTTTTT
TRBD2,.,TRBV11-3,TRBJ2-3,16,CASSSLLAGGTDTQYF,TGTGCCAGCAGCTCCTTACTAGCGGGGGGAACAGATACGCAGTATTTT
.,.,TRBV10-3,TRBJ1-1,12,CAIREANTEAFF,TGTGCCATCAGAGAAGCAAACACTGAAGCTTTCTTT
TRBD2,.,TRBV7-2,TRBJ2-3,16,CASSLVGGGASDTQYF,TGTGCCAGCAGCTTAGTCGGCGGGGGGGCGTCAGATACGCAGTATTTT
.,.,TRBV6-5,TRBJ1-6,14,CASKKDSANSPLHF,TGTGCCAGCAAAAAGGACAGCGCGAATTCACCCCTCCACTTT
.,.,TRBV9,TRBJ2-3,15,CASSGGDSGTDTQYF,TGTGCCAGCAGTGGGGGTGATTCCGGCACAGATACGCAGTATTTT
TRBD1,few,TRBV10-3,TRBJ1-6,15,CAIRQGGSFNSPLHF,TGTGCCATCAGGCAGGGGGGATCTTTTAATTCACCCCTCCACTTT
TRBD2,.,TRBV4-1,TRBJ2-5,16,CASSRDVAGGRETQYF,TGCGCCAGCAGCCGAGACGTAGCGGGGGGGCGGGAGACCCAGTACTTC
.,.,TRBV11-2,TRBJ1-1,14,CASSPSSGLLPAFF,TGTGCCAGCAGCCCGAGTAGCGGCCTGCTCCCGGCTTTCTTT
TRBD2,once,TRBV5-4,TRBJ2-3,17,CASSSLLLAGGPDTQYF,TGTGCCAGCAGCTCCCTTCTACTAGCGGGGGGCCCAGATACGCAGTATTTT
.,few,TRBV6-5,TRBJ2-2,14,CASSSGRSTGELFF,TGTGCCAGCAGTTCGGGGAGGAGCACCGGGGAGCTGTTTTTT
TRBD2,once,TRBV5-1,TRBJ2-3,17,CASSLLSSGGAGDTQYF,TGCGCCAGCAGCTTGCTGTCTAGCGGGGGGGCAGGAGATACGCAGTATTTT
.,.,TRBV5-1,TRBJ2-5,13,CASSLYKAETQYF,TGCGCCAGCAGCTTGTACAAAGCGGAGACCCAGTACTTC
.,.,TRBV7-2,TRBJ1-6,15,CASSLTMALPSPLHF,TGTGCCAGCAGCTTAACGATGGCTTTACCTTCACCCCTCCACTTT
.,.,TRBV6-1,TRBJ1-2,13,CASRIGQNYGYTF,TGTGCCAGCAGGATAGGACAGAACTATGGCTACACCTTC
.,.,TRBV11-2,TRBJ1-6,16,CASSLGRSSYNSPLHF,TGTGCCAGCAGCTTGGGCAGGAGCTCCTATAATTCACCCCTCCACTTT
.,.,TRBV5-1,TRBJ2-7,15,CASRVLDSATYEQYF,TGCGCCAGCAGAGTATTGGACAGTGCTACCTACGAGCAGTACTTC
TRBD2,few,TRBV27,TRBJ2-2,15,CASTFLAADTGELFF,TGTGCCAGCACTTTTCTAGCGGCGGACACCGGGGAGCTGTTTTTT
.,.,TRBV7-9,TRBJ1-2,14,CASSLRREGYGYTF,TGTGCCAGCAGCTTACGGCGGGAGGGTTATGGCTACACCTTC